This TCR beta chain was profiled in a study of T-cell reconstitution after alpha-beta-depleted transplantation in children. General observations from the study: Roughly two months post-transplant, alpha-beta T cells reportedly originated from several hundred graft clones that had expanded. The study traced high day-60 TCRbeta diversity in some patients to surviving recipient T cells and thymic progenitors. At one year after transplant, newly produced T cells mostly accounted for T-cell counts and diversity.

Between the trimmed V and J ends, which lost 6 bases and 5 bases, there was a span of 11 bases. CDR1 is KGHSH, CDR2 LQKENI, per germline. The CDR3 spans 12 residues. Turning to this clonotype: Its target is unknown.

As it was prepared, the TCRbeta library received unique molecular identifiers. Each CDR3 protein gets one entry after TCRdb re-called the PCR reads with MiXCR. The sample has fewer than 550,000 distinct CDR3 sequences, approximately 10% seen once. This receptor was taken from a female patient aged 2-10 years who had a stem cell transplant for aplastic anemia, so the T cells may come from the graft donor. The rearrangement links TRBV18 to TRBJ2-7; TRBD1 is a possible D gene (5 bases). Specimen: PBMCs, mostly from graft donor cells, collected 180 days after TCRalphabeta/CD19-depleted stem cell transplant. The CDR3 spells CASSLDRNEQYF. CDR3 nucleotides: TGTGCCAGCTCCCTCGACAGAAACGAGCAGTACTTC.